This entry lists 17 T cell receptor beta chains sequenced from one sample in a study of blood T cell repertoires in COVID-19. The repertoire was sequenced with immunoSEQ multiplex PCR; TCRdb's copy has only in-frame clones and lacks some. The sample lists around 150,000 clones; approximately 87% were seen once. Sequencing used peripheral blood. Receptor source: a woman aged 70-85 years with COVID-19, enrolled during active disease.

This chain joins TRBV11-2 and TRBJ2-7; TRBD2 is a possible D gene (6 bases). CDR1 SGHAT and CDR2 FQNNGV come from the germline V gene. The CDR3 is 16 residues long. With 3 bases removed from V and 0 bases from J, the gap between germline ends came to 15 bases. This CDR3 reads CASSFDWDGSSYEQYF. CDR3 bases: TGTGCCAGCAGCTTTGACTGGGACGGGAGCTCCTACGAGCAGTACTTC.

The J gene is TRBJ1-1, the V gene TRBV5-5; D not resolved. Germline CDR1 and CDR2: SGHKS and YYEKEE (reference sequence). CDR3 length equals 14 residues. V shed 0 bases and J shed 5 bases, with 11 bases lying between them. The DNA for the CDR3 is TGTGCCAGCAGCTTGGTGCCTGGAGGGACTGAAGCTTTCTTT. It yields the protein CASSLVPGGTEAFF.

This rearrangement joins TRBV29-1 to TRBJ2-7; 8 bases align to TRBD1. CDR3 length: 13 amino acids. Per the germline V gene, CDR1 is SQVTM and CDR2 is ANQGSEA. V shed 7 bases, J shed 5 bases, and the junction held 10 bases outside the gene matches. CDR3 protein: CSAGTGDYHEQYF. Written as DNA, the CDR3 is TGCAGCGCCGGGACAGGTGATTACCACGAGCAGTACTTC.

The CDR3 bases are TGTGCCAGCAGCTTAAGGGGAGTAGCGGGGCGAGAGACCCAGTACTTC. It yields the protein CASSLRGVAGRETQYF. The rearrangement links TRBV7-7 to TRBJ2-5, with 8 bases fitting TRBD2. The CDR3 has 16 amino acids. Per the germline V gene, CDR1 is SSHAT and CDR2 is FNYEAQ (reference sequence). V trimming: 2 bases; J trimming: 4 bases; junction bases outside the gene matches: 9.

The rearrangement joins TRBV7-9 to TRBJ1-1; D uncertain. Trimming shortened V by 1 base and J by 10 bases, and 13 bases separated the two germline ends. CDR1 SEHNR and CDR2 FQNEAQ come from the germline V gene (reference sequence). The CDR3 is 13 residues long. The CDR3 loop is CASSLDQVSGAFF. Here the CDR3 DNA reads TGTGCCAGCAGCTTAGATCAGGTTTCTGGAGCTTTCTTT.

The chain combines TRBV6-5 with TRBJ1-5, with TRBD1 matching 7 bases. Germline lookup yields CDR1 MNHEY and CDR2 SVGAGI. This CDR3 has 14 amino acids. V was clipped by 8 bases and J by 4 bases; unmatched bases: 8. CDR3 DNA: TGTGCCAGCCGACGTCGGGACAGAAATCAGCCCCAGCATTTT. Amino acid sequence: CASRRRDRNQPQHF.

V is TRBV19 and J is TRBJ1-5, with TRBD1 matching 10 bases. There are 17 residues in the CDR3. CDR1 LNHDA and CDR2 SQIVND come from the germline V gene (reference sequence). Losses at the gene ends were 6 bases for V and 0 bases for J; bases not matched to a gene: 8. CDR3 residues: CASRGDRGPYSNQPQHF. For the CDR3, the DNA is TGTGCCAGTAGGGGGGACAGGGGACCTTATAGCAATCAGCCCCAGCATTTT.

The chain is built from TRBV23-1 and TRBJ2-1, with D perhaps TRBD1 (6 bases). TRBV23-1 is filed as an ORF, its function uncertain. Trimming shortened V by 3 bases and J by 3 bases, and 12 bases separated the two germline ends. The CDR3 has 15 residues. The DNA for the CDR3 is TGCGCCAGCAGTCACAAGGGGGACGTCTACAATGAGCAGTTCTTC. Its protein product is CASSHKGDVYNEQFF.

CDR3 DNA: TGTGCCAGCAGCTTGAACAGGGGGAGGTCTGAAGCTTTCTTT. This translates into CASSLNRGRSEAFF. The chain has TRBV5-6 and TRBJ1-1, with TRBD1 matching 8 bases. Trimming cost V 1 base and J 6 bases; bases outside gene matches: 5. CDR3 length: 14 amino acids. Per germline, CDR1 SGHDT and CDR2 YYEEEE.

This clone was observed a handful of times. The genes are TRBV6-5 and TRBJ1-3; tentatively, D is TRBD1 (5 bases). Trimming removed 6 bases at V and 4 bases at J, with 16 bases between. CDR1 and CDR2 (germline): MNHEY, SVGAGI. The length of the CDR3 is 15 residues. CDR3 coding DNA: TGTGCCAGCAGGGCCCGCGGGGCGGCGGGAAACACCATATATTTT. Translated: CASRARGAAGNTIYF.

This clone showed up just once. The gene calls are TRBV30 and TRBJ1-3, with TRBD1 as a possible D gene (5 bases). Per the germline V gene, CDR1 is GTSNPN and CDR2 is SVGIG (reference sequence). This CDR3 comprises 15 residues. Trimming took 4 bases from V and 0 from J, leaving 13 bases between them. CDR3 nucleotide sequence: TGTGCCTGGATTCGACAGAGTTTCTCTGGAAACACCATATATTTT. This encodes CAWIRQSFSGNTIYF.

The rearrangement joins TRBV7-2 to TRBJ1-3; possibly TRBD1 for D (6 bases). The CDR3 consists of 15 residues. CDR1 and CDR2 from the germline V gene are SGHTA and FQGNSA. V shed 5 bases and J shed 2 bases, with 13 bases lying between them. CDR3 sequence reads: CASSAVGGAGNTIYF. CDR3 nucleotides: TGTGCCAGCAGCGCGGTAGGGGGGGCTGGAAACACCATATATTTT.

This chain links TRBV6-1 with TRBJ1-5; TRBD1 might be the D (5 bases). The CDR3 totals 13 residues. Germline V gives CDR1 MNHNS, CDR2 SASEGT. V lost 3 bases and J 7 bases, leaving 10 bases between the germline ends. The CDR3 loop is CASSDTQGQPQHF. In DNA, the CDR3 is TGTGCCAGCAGTGATACCCAGGGACAGCCCCAGCATTTT.

This clone was counted a single time. The rearrangement uses TRBV19 and TRBJ1-2; D remains unclear. Germline CDR1 LNHDA, CDR2 SQIVND (reference sequence). This CDR3 comprises 14 residues. Deletions cut 3 bases from V and 4 bases from J, with 12 bases between. In DNA, the CDR3 is TGTGCCAGTAGTATGAGCGCGAAACTCTATGGCTACACCTTC. This gives the protein CASSMSAKLYGYTF.

This rearrangement joins TRBV5-6 to TRBJ1-2, with 7 bases that match TRBD1. The CDR3 spans 16 residues. CDR1 and CDR2 from the germline V gene are SGHDT and YYEEEE. Trimming took 4 bases from V and 0 from J; bases not matched to a gene: 9. The chain's CDR3 is CASSVFGTAANYGYTF. The CDR3 region has the DNA TGTGCCAGCAGCGTCTTTGGGACAGCGGCTAACTATGGCTACACCTTC.

The chain recombines TRBV4-2 with TRBJ1-4, with 8 nucleotides matching TRBD1. The CDR3 is 20 residues long. The trim removed 0 bases at V and 0 bases at J, leaving 12 bases unmatched. CDR1 LGHNA and CDR2 YNFKEQ come from the germline V gene. CDR3 bases: TGTGCCAGCAGCCAAGATAAGGGGGCAGGGGGCTTAGCAACTAATGAAAAACTGTTTTTT. Its protein is CASSQDKGAGGLATNEKLFF.

This chain joins TRBV9 and TRBJ1-2, with D possibly TRBD1 on 5 matching bases. Germline CDR1 is SGDLS and CDR2 is YYNGEE. The V end was cut by 4 bases, the J end by 7 bases, with 17 bases between. The CDR3 is 14 residues long. The CDR3 here is CASSPGWGVRGYTF. As DNA, the CDR3 is TGTGCCAGCAGCCCCGGTTGGGGGGTTCGTGGCTACACCTTC.